These 22 T cell receptor beta chains were all obtained from the same sample, sequenced in a study of cytomegalovirus exposure and HLA in healthy donors (dated by TCRdb to about 2017). Library preparation was by the immunoSEQ multiplex PCR assay. For the multiplex PCR, a mixture combining 60 forward primers for TCR Vbeta segments and 13 reverse primers for TCR Jbeta segments was used. This is the immuneACCESS table as TCRdb keeps it, with only in-frame sequences that have V and J called. A part of the clones is gone; compared with another copy, unresolved V genes explain less than half, and the rest is unexplained. The sample includes about 120,000 clones, with about 70% observed a single time. The ten largest clones capture roughly 0.87% of the sample. The sample comprised PBMCs. The receptors here all came from a woman aged 25 to 45 in good health and CMV-seronegative.

The rearrangement joins TRBV7-2 to TRBJ2-7; 7 bases line up with TRBD2. Per the germline V gene, CDR1 is SGHTA and CDR2 is FQGNSA. CDR3 length equals 13 residues. The V gene end was trimmed by 4 bases and the J gene end by 9 bases; junction bases not matched to a gene: 9. The CDR3 region is CASSSGTSGGQYF. In nucleotides, the CDR3 is TGTGCCAGCAGCTCAGGAACCTCGGGGGGGCAGTACTTC.

This clone was seen only a few times. The rearrangement links TRBV13 to TRBJ2-7; D may be TRBD1 (6 bases). This CDR3 comprises 14 residues. Per the germline V gene, CDR1 is PRHDT and CDR2 is FYEKMQ (reference sequence). V gave up 3 bases and J gave up 4 bases, with 13 bases separating them. The CDR3 DNA sequence: TGTGCCAGCAGCTTTAGGACAGTTACTTACGAGCAGTACTTC. Protein product: CASSFRTVTYEQYF.

This clone was seen a few times. The chain has TRBV5-1 and TRBJ2-7, with D perhaps TRBD1 (5 bases). Germline values: CDR1 SGHRS, CDR2 YFSETQ. The CDR3 is 14 amino acids. Trimming took off 0 bases at V and 2 bases at J, with 9 bases between the two ends. The CDR3 nucleotides read TGCGCCAGCAGCTTGGTATCCAGGGCCTACGAGCAGTACTTC. Translation: CASSLVSRAYEQYF.

The chain employs TRBV6-6 and TRBJ2-1; 8 bases agree with TRBD2. This CDR3 has 14 residues. Germline V CDR1 and CDR2: MNHNY, SVGAGI (reference sequence). Trimming cost V 7 bases and J 5 bases; bases outside gene matches: 7. CDR3 protein: CASMSGGRNNEQFF. The CDR3 DNA sequence: TGTGCCAGCATGTCTGGCGGGAGGAACAATGAGCAGTTCTTC.

This clone was found once. V usage is TRBV7-3 and J usage is TRBJ1-1; a weak D match, TRBD1 (6 bases). This CDR3 spans 12 amino acids. Trimming shortened V by 6 bases and J by 1 base, and 6 bases separated the two germline ends. Germline-derived CDR1 and CDR2 are SGHTA and FQGTGA. Written as DNA, the CDR3 is TGTGCCAGCAGGGGACAGAACACTGAAGCTTTCTTT. It encodes CASRGQNTEAFF.

This chain joins TRBV25-1 and TRBJ2-7, with D possibly being TRBD1 (6 bases). Per the germline V gene, CDR1 is MGHDK and CDR2 is SYGVNS. Trimming removed 0 bases at V and 3 bases at J, with 12 bases between. There are 15 residues in the CDR3. CDR3 in DNA: TGTGCCAGCAGTGAATACCCGAGAGGGGGCTACGAGCAGTACTTC. Its translation: CASSEYPRGGYEQYF.

The rearrangement links TRBV15 to TRBJ1-2, with TRBD1 matching over 7 bases. Germline V gives CDR1 LNHNV, CDR2 YYDKDF (reference sequence). V lost 3 bases to trimming and J lost 3 bases; unmatched junction nucleotides: 4. This CDR3 is 14 amino acids long. CDR3 sequence: CATSRETGHYGYTF. The CDR3 DNA sequence: TGTGCCACCAGCAGGGAGACAGGGCACTATGGCTACACCTTC.

The gene calls are TRBV7-8 and TRBJ1-4; TRBD1 might be the D (5 bases). CDR3 size: 15 residues. The germline V gene encodes CDR1 SGHVS and CDR2 FQNEAQ. With 8 bases removed from V and 6 bases from J, the gap between germline ends came to 19 bases. The DNA of the CDR3 is TGTGCCAGCCAGGCAACTTTCGGGGGTTATGAAAAACTGTTTTTT. It translates to CASQATFGGYEKLFF.

The chain uses TRBV4-1 and TRBJ1-1; D is unresolved. Germline lookup yields CDR1 MGHRA and CDR2 YSYEKL. The CDR3 runs 12 residues. Trimming took 0 bases from V and 5 from J, leaving 4 bases between them. The CDR3 DNA reads as TGCGCCAGCAGCCAAGACCGTACTGAAGCTTTCTTT. Amino acids: CASSQDRTEAFF.

The rearrangement links TRBV30 to TRBJ1-3; a possible D gene is TRBD1 (5 bases). The CDR3 loop spans 16 amino acids. The germline V and J ends were trimmed by 0 bases and 0 bases, with 12 bases remaining between them. The germline V gene has CDR1 GTSNPN and CDR2 SVGIG (reference sequence). The CDR3 nucleotides are TGTGCCTGGAGTGTGCAGGGCCCGAACTCTGGAAACACCATATATTTT. It encodes CAWSVQGPNSGNTIYF.

The CDR3 spells CASSIEISAAGYTF. DNA of the CDR3: TGTGCCAGTAGTATAGAAATCTCAGCGGCGGGCTACACCTTC. The chain has TRBV19 and TRBJ1-2; D not certain. V lost 0 bases and J 8 bases, leaving 13 bases between the germline ends. In germline, CDR1 is LNHDA, CDR2 SQIVND (reference sequence). The CDR3 contains 14 residues.

This chain connects TRBV19 to TRBJ2-6; D not certain. The V end was cut by 6 bases, the J end by 0 bases, with 9 bases between. The CDR3 consists of 15 residues. Germline V gene lookup returns CDR1 LNHDA and CDR2 SQIVND (reference sequence). The CDR3 is CASRLLSSGANVLTF. DNA for the CDR3: TGTGCCAGTAGGTTACTGAGCTCTGGGGCCAACGTCCTGACTTTC.

The V call is TRBV30, the J call TRBJ1-1; perhaps TRBD1 as D (6 bases). Germline CDR1 GTSNPN, CDR2 SVGIG (reference sequence). CDR3 length equals 14 residues. V was cut by 5 bases and J by 1 base, with 14 bases left in between. CDR3 DNA sequence: TGTGCCTGGGAACCGGGACAATCGAACACTGAAGCTTTCTTT. Translated, it gives CAWEPGQSNTEAFF.

The chain carries TRBV6-1 and TRBJ1-5, with a possible D match to TRBD1 (6 bases). The germline V and J ends were trimmed by 6 bases and 5 bases, with 11 bases remaining between them. There are 13 residues in the CDR3. The germline V gene encodes CDR1 MNHNS and CDR2 SASEGT. The DNA of the CDR3 is TGTGCCAGCAGCGGACAGCCTGATCAGCCCCAGCATTTT. This codes for CASSGQPDQPQHF.

The rearrangement uses TRBV10-3 and TRBJ2-5, with 8 bases identical to TRBD2. With V trimmed by 8 bases and J by 2 bases, 4 bases remained unmatched. The CDR3 runs 13 residues. From germline, CDR1 is ENHRY and CDR2 SYGVKD. CDR3 nucleotide sequence: TGTGCCATCGGACGGGAGGGGCAAGAGACCCAGTACTTC. Translating it yields CAIGREGQETQYF.

This clone was found once. This sequence joins TRBV11-3 and TRBJ1-2; no clear D gene. With 5 bases removed from V and 2 bases from J, the gap between germline ends came to 9 bases. The germline gives CDR1 SGHNT, CDR2 YENEEA. The CDR3 totals 13 residues. CDR3 nucleotides: TGTGCCAGCAGCCCTTCCGCGAACTATGGCTACACCTTC. Its translation is CASSPSANYGYTF.

V is TRBV6-5 and J is TRBJ1-3; D ambiguous. CDR1 is MNHEY and CDR2 is SVGAGI in the germline V gene. This CDR3 spans 15 amino acids. V was cut by 2 bases and J by 1 base, with 9 bases left in between. CDR3 residues: CASSYGPKSGNTIYF. The CDR3, as DNA: TGTGCCAGCAGTTACGGGCCCAAATCTGGAAACACCATATATTTT.

The V gene is TRBV6-5, the J gene TRBJ1-1; D unresolved. Germline values: CDR1 MNHEY, CDR2 SVGAGI. Trimming shortened V by 7 bases and J by 1 base, and 10 bases separated the two germline ends. The CDR3 has 13 amino acids. CDR3 DNA sequence: TGTGCCAGCACCGAGACTGAGAACACTGAAGCTTTCTTT. Translated: CASTETENTEAFF.

The sample holds a few counts of this clone. This chain joins TRBV5-1 and TRBJ1-1; D remains ambiguous. In germline, CDR1 is SGHRS, CDR2 YFSETQ. The CDR3 loop spans 14 amino acids. Trimming cost V 2 bases and J 0 bases, with 8 bases left between them. CDR3 residues: CASSFEFMNTEAFF. In DNA form, the CDR3 reads TGCGCCAGCAGCTTTGAGTTTATGAACACTGAAGCTTTCTTT.

This clone was counted a single time. The junction departs from the called germline gene at one end, perhaps through a read error. This chain joins TRBV7-7 and TRBJ2-2; a possible D gene is TRBD1 (6 bases). The V gene's germline CDR1 is SSHAT and CDR2 FNYEAQ (reference sequence). This CDR3 contains 14 residues. This CDR3 is CASSLGTLTGELFF. The CDR3 region has the DNA TGTGCTAGCAGCTTAGGGACACTAACCGGGGAGCTGTTTTTT.

The rearrangement links TRBV6-1 to TRBJ1-3, with a possible D match to TRBD1 (5 bases). Germline loops: CDR1 MNHNS, CDR2 SASEGT. V lost 2 bases and J lost 4, with 18 bases in between. The CDR3 has 17 amino acids. CDR3 region: CASSEYGGMTVGNTIYF. CDR3 nucleotide sequence: TGTGCCAGCAGTGAATACGGGGGTATGACCGTCGGAAACACCATATATTTT.

The V call is TRBV30, the J call TRBJ1-3, with D tentatively TRBD1 (5 bases). V lost 0 bases, J lost 6 bases, and 9 bases lay in between. Looked up from germline, CDR1 is GTSNPN and CDR2 is SVGIG (reference sequence). CDR3 length equals 13 residues. CDR3 protein: CAWSVGLVNTIYF. The CDR3 region has the DNA TGTGCCTGGAGTGTGGGGCTTGTAAACACCATATATTTT.